These 27 T cell receptor beta chains were all obtained from the same sample, sequenced in a study of blood T cell repertoires in COVID-19. Only in-frame clones appear in the TCRdb table, and some are missing; sequencing was by immunoSEQ multiplex PCR. The table records 250,000 to 350,000 clones, 75% to 90% of them present only once. Sequencing was carried out using peripheral blood. The receptors stem from a woman in her sixties with acute or convalescent COVID-19.

This chain links TRBV28 with TRBJ2-7; 7 nucleotides agree with TRBD2. This CDR3 has 18 residues. V dropped 4 bases and J dropped 6; count of bases not matched to a gene: 21. CDR1 MDHEN and CDR2 SYDVKM come from the germline V gene. Here the CDR3 DNA reads TGTGCCAGCAGTTCTATGGTGACCTCGCTGGGGGGGGACGGCGAGCAGTACTTC. Protein product: CASSSMVTSLGGDGEQYF.

The rearrangement uses TRBV9 and TRBJ2-1, with 15 bases fitting TRBD2. Germline trimming cut 2 bases from V and 8 bases from J; bases unmatched to any gene: 5. Germline loops: CDR1 SGDLS, CDR2 YYNGEE. The CDR3 totals 16 residues. In DNA, the CDR3 is TGTGCCAGCAGCGTCGCCGGGACTAGCGGGAGGTATGAGCAGTTCTTC. Translation gives CASSVAGTSGRYEQFF.

V and J are TRBV2 and TRBJ1-2; TRBD1 agrees at 10 bases. CDR3 length: 18 residues. Trimming removed 7 bases from V and 1 base from J; junction bases left unmatched: 15. Germline V gives CDR1 SNHLY, CDR2 FYNNEI. In DNA, the CDR3 is TGTGCCAGCAATCCTCAACCTGGGACAGGGGCCTTTAACTATGGCTACACCTTC. Amino acid sequence: CASNPQPGTGAFNYGYTF. Full variable domain (remainder filled in from reference TRBV2 and TRBJ1-2): EPEVTQTPSHQVTQMGQEVILRCVPISNHLYFYWYRQILGQKVEFLVSFYNNEISEKSEIFDDQFSVERPDGSNFTLKIRSTKLEDSAMYFCASNPQPGTGAFNYGYTFGSGTRLTVV.

This clone has a single count. The genes are TRBV19 and TRBJ2-7; TRBD2 agrees at 7 bases. The CDR3 totals 14 residues. Germline CDR1 LNHDA, CDR2 SQIVND (reference sequence). V shed 3 bases, J shed 3 bases, and the junction held 5 bases outside the gene matches. Written as DNA, the CDR3 is TGTGCCAGTAGTATGCGGGAGTCGGTCTACGAGCAGTACTTC. It translates to CASSMRESVYEQYF. Complete variable domain (other parts from reference TRBV19 and TRBJ2-7): DGGITQSPKYLFRKEGQNVTLSCEQNLNHDAMYWYRQDPGQGLRLIYYSQIVNDFQKGDIAEGYSVSREKKESFPLTVTSAQKNPTAFYLCASSMRESVYEQYFGPGTRLTVT.

The V and J genes are TRBV10-3 and TRBJ1-2; TRBD1 is a possible D gene (6 bases). CDR1 is ENHRY, CDR2 SYGVKD, per germline. CDR3 size: 17 residues. V lost 11 bases and J 8 bases, leaving 33 bases between the germline ends. The CDR3 reads CAPVGWGTPLLAGGYTF. CDR3 sequence (DNA): TGTGCCCCCGTGGGATGGGGGACACCCTTATTAGCGGGAGGCTACACCTTC.

The chain is built from TRBV28 and TRBJ2-1; 9 nucleotides match TRBD2. V lost 4 bases and J lost 6; bases outside the gene matches: 4. The CDR3 is made up of 14 amino acids. Germline CDR1 is MDHEN and CDR2 is SYDVKM. The CDR3 nucleotides are TGTGCCAGCAGTTATGCGGGAGGGCCCAATGAGCAGTTCTTC. It encodes CASSYAGGPNEQFF.

The CDR3 loop is CARRRQAPHRLSNQPQHF. CDR3 nucleotide sequence: TGTGCCAGACGAAGACAGGCTCCTCACAGACTTAGCAATCAGCCCCAGCATTTT. This chain uses TRBV19 with TRBJ1-5; TRBD1 might be the D (6 bases). The CDR3 runs 18 residues. Trimming took 9 bases from V and 0 from J, leaving 24 bases between them. Germline V gene sequence: CDR1 LNHDA, CDR2 SQIVND (reference sequence).

The gene calls are TRBV14 and TRBJ2-1, with TRBD2 as a possible D gene (6 bases). The CDR3 covers 15 residues. CDR1 and CDR2 from the germline V gene are SGHDN and FVKESK. With 0 bases removed from V and 4 bases from J, the gap between germline ends came to 10 bases. CDR3 in DNA: TGTGCCAGCAGCCAAGATTTTAGCGGTTACAATGAGCAGTTCTTC. Translated, it gives CASSQDFSGYNEQFF.

The V and J genes are TRBV27 and TRBJ1-6; D is undetermined. CDR3 length: 14 amino acids. From germline, CDR1 is MNHEY and CDR2 SMNVEV (reference sequence). Trimming took 3 bases from V and 10 from J, leaving 13 bases between them. CDR3 nucleotide sequence: TGTGCCAGCAGTTTGTATGGGAGGGAATCACCCCTCCACTTT. This encodes CASSLYGRESPLHF.

The chain carries TRBV7-8 and TRBJ2-6; D gene unclear. This CDR3 comprises 18 residues. Trimming stripped 7 bases from V and 1 base from J, with 20 bases between. Per germline, CDR1 SGHVS and CDR2 FQNEAQ. The CDR3 DNA reads as TGTGCCAGCACCTCTTACCCGGGTTTAAATTCTGGGGCCAACGTCCTGACTTTC. This codes for CASTSYPGLNSGANVLTF.

The chain recombines TRBV29-1 with TRBJ1-5; D call uncertain. The germline V gene has CDR1 SQVTM and CDR2 ANQGSEA. V lost 4 bases and J 4 bases, leaving 8 bases between the germline ends. CDR3 length: 12 amino acids. The CDR3 loop is CSVGGVNQPQHF. For the CDR3, the DNA is TGCAGCGTTGGAGGAGTAAATCAGCCCCAGCATTTT.

The chain combines TRBV15 with TRBJ1-2; tentative D call: TRBD1 (5 bases). CDR3 length: 13 residues. Germline V CDR1 and CDR2: LNHNV, YYDKDF (reference sequence). The V end was cut by 1 base, the J end by 6 bases, with 9 bases between. The CDR3 nucleotides read TGTGCCACCAGCAGAGGGGGGGATGATGGCTACACCTTC. It specifies CATSRGGDDGYTF.

The CDR3 region has the DNA TGCGCCAGCAGCTTGTCACTGGGGGGGTTTCGAGAGACCCAGTACTTC. Amino acids: CASSLSLGGFRETQYF. The V gene is TRBV5-1, the J gene TRBJ2-5, with TRBD2 matching 7 bases. J gave up 4 bases and V 1 base, and 10 bases lay outside the gene matches. Germline V lookup: CDR1 SGHRS, CDR2 YFSETQ. This CDR3 comprises 16 residues.

The V and J genes are TRBV28 and TRBJ1-2; D possibly corresponds to TRBD1 (5 bases). V shed 3 bases and J shed 4 bases, with 12 bases lying between them. Germline V gene data show CDR1 as MDHEN and CDR2 as SYDVKM. This CDR3 spans 14 amino acids. The CDR3 DNA is TGTGCCAGCAGTTTGGGTGCCGGGGGCTATGGCTACACCTTC. Translation gives CASSLGAGGYGYTF.

The genes are TRBV28 and TRBJ1-6; D might be TRBD1 (5 bases). CDR1 and CDR2 (germline): MDHEN, SYDVKM. With 6 bases removed from V and 6 bases from J, the gap between germline ends came to 15 bases. There are 15 residues in the CDR3. CDR3 in amino acids: CASSLPQGGNSPLHF. DNA for the CDR3: TGTGCCAGCAGCCTACCCCAGGGCGGTAATTCACCCCTCCACTTT.

The chain links TRBV5-1 to TRBJ2-5, with 10 bases identical to TRBD1. Germline CDR1 and CDR2: SGHRS and YFSETQ. The length of the CDR3 is 14 residues. The J segment lost 4 bases and the V segment lost 4 bases, leaving 4 bases of the junction unmatched. The CDR3 DNA is TGCGCCAGCAGCCCGACAGGGGGCTTAGAGACCCAGTACTTC. Its protein product is CASSPTGGLETQYF.

This chain links TRBV19 with TRBJ2-7; 11 bases line up with TRBD2. This CDR3 has 18 residues. In germline, CDR1 is LNHDA, CDR2 SQIVND (reference sequence). The V gene end was trimmed by 3 bases and the J gene end by 1 base; junction bases not matched to a gene: 11. This CDR3 reads CASSIKRTSGRGSYEQYF. For the CDR3, the DNA is TGTGCCAGTAGTATTAAACGAACTAGCGGGAGAGGGTCCTACGAGCAGTACTTC.

The chain uses TRBV19 and TRBJ1-5, with D possibly matching TRBD1 (5 bases). The CDR3 is made up of 16 amino acids. Per germline, CDR1 LNHDA and CDR2 SQIVND (reference sequence). Deletions cut 5 bases from V and 6 bases from J, with 20 bases between. The CDR3 sequence: CASSPTGTIVSQPQHF. CDR3 sequence (DNA): TGTGCCAGTAGTCCGACCGGGACTATAGTGAGTCAGCCCCAGCATTTT.

This clone was found once. The genes are TRBV6-2 or TRBV6-3 and TRBJ2-3; 11 bases match TRBD2. V lost 0 bases and J lost 6; bases outside the gene matches: 2. Looked up from germline, CDR1 is MNHEY and CDR2 is SVGEGT. The CDR3 extends over 15 amino acids. The CDR3 DNA sequence: TGTGCCAGCAGTTACTCTAGCGGGGGGGTTGATACGCAGTATTTT. Protein sequence: CASSYSSGGVDTQYF.

The V call is TRBV5-1, the J call TRBJ1-2, with 7 bases lining up with TRBD1. The germline V gene encodes CDR1 SGHRS and CDR2 YFSETQ. The CDR3 loop spans 14 amino acids. V lost 4 bases, J lost 2 bases, and 5 bases stayed unmatched. The CDR3 DNA reads as TGCGCCAGCAGCATTGGACAGGAGAACTATGGCTACACCTTC. Amino acid sequence: CASSIGQENYGYTF.

The chain combines TRBV6-5 with TRBJ2-7, with 7 bases that match TRBD2. The V segment lost 2 bases and the J segment 3 bases; nucleotides outside the gene matches: 1. The length of the CDR3 is 13 residues. Germline V gene lookup returns CDR1 MNHEY and CDR2 SVGAGI. CDR3 nucleotide sequence: TGTGCCAGCAGTTACCGGGAGGACTACGAGCAGTACTTC. It codes for CASSYREDYEQYF.

The chain recombines TRBV12-1 with TRBJ1-4. TRBV12-1 is tagged as a pseudogene. The CDR3 contains 16 residues. In DNA, the CDR3 is TGTGCCAGCAGCTACGCAATTGCGGCTGCTAATGAAAAACTGTTTTTT. It codes for CASSYAIAAANEKLFF.

This chain links TRBV19 with TRBJ1-1; D is perhaps TRBD1 (5 bases). The V and J ends lost 7 bases and 6 bases respectively, with 18 bases between them. The CDR3 is made up of 14 amino acids. Germline V lookup: CDR1 LNHDA, CDR2 SQIVND (reference sequence). CDR3 in DNA: TGTGCCAGTACCCCTGGGGCAGCCCCGGCTGAAGCTTTCTTT. Translating it yields CASTPGAAPAEAFF.

The rearrangement uses TRBV9 and TRBJ2-1; 12 bases are shared with TRBD2. Germline CDR1 SGDLS, CDR2 YYNGEE. With 2 bases clipped from V and 3 bases from J, the junction kept 3 bases outside the gene matches. This CDR3 contains 16 residues. CDR3: CASSVETSGGYNEQFF. CDR3 bases: TGTGCCAGCAGCGTCGAGACTAGCGGGGGCTACAATGAGCAGTTCTTC. Full variable domain (outside the CDR3, taken from reference TRBV9 and TRBJ2-1): DSGVTQTPKHLITATGQRVTLRCSPRSGDLSVYWYQQSLDQGLQFLIQYYNGEERAKGNILERFSAQQFPDLHSELNLSSLELGDSALYFCASSVETSGGYNEQFFGPGTRLTVL.

This chain uses TRBV6-5 with TRBJ2-7; TRBD1 agrees at 7 bases. From germline, CDR1 is MNHEY and CDR2 SVGAGI. The V gene end was trimmed by 8 bases and the J gene end by 5 bases; junction bases not matched to a gene: 9. The CDR3 spans 13 residues. The CDR3 DNA follows: TGTGCCAGCTCGGGTCAGGGGGTAAACGAGCAGTACTTC. Protein: CASSGQGVNEQYF.

The rearrangement uses TRBV2 and TRBJ1-4; D is unresolved. The CDR3 is 15 residues long. The germline CDR1 and CDR2 sequences are SNHLY and FYNNEI. The V end lost 6 bases, the J end lost 5 bases, and 16 bases lay between the germline ends. The CDR3 DNA sequence: TGTGCCAGCAGATCGGAGAATTTATCCAATGAAAAACTGTTTTTT. It specifies CASRSENLSNEKLFF.

A few counts support this clone. The chain has TRBV30 and TRBJ2-7; 8 positions match TRBD1. The germline V gene has CDR1 GTSNPN and CDR2 SVGIG (reference sequence). The CDR3 totals 16 residues. The junction had 11 bases not matched to a gene; V was cut back by 4 bases and J by 0 bases. CDR3 in amino acids: CAWTQGQGLSSYEQYF. For the CDR3, the DNA is TGTGCCTGGACCCAAGGACAGGGACTTTCCTCCTACGAGCAGTACTTC.